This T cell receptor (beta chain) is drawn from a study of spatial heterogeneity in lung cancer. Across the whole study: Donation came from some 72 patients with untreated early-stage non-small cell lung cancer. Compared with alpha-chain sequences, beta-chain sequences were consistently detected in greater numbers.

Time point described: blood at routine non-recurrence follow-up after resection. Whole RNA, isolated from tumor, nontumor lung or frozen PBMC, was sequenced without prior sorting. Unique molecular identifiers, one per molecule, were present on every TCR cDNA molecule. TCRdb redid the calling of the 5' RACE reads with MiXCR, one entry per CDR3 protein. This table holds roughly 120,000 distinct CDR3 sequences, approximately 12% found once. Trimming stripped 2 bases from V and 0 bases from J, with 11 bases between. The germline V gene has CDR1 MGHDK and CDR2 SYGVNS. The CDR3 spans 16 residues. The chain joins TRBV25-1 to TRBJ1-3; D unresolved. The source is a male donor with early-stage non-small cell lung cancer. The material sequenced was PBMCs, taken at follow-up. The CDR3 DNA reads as TGTGCCAGCAGTGAACACCCACAGAGCTCTGGAAACACCATATATTTT. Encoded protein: CASSEHPQSSGNTIYF.